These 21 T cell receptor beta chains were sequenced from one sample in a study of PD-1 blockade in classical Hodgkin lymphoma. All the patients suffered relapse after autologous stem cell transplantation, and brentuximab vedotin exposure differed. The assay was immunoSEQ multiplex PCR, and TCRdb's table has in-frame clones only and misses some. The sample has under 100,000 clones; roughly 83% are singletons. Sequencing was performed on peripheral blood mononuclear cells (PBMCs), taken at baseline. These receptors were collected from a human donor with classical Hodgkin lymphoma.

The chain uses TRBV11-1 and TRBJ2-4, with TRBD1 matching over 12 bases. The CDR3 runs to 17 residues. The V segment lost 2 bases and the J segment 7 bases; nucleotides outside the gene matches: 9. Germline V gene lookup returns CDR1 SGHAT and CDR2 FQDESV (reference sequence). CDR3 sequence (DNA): TGTGCCAGCAGCTTACCGGGACAGGGGGCGCCTTGGAACATTCAGTACTTC. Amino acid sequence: CASSLPGQGAPWNIQYF.

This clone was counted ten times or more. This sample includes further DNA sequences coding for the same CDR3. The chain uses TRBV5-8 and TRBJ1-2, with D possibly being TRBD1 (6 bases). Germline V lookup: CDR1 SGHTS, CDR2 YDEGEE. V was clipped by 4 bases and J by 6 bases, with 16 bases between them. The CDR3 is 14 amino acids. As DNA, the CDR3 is TGTGCCAGCAGCCCGACGGGGGGGCGGGATGGCTACACCTTC. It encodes CASSPTGGRDGYTF.

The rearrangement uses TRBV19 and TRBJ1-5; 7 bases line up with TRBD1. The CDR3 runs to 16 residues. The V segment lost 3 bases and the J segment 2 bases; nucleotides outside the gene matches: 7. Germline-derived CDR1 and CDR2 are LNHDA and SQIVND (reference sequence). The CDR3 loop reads CASSIRQGPGNQPQHF. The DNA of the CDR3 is TGTGCCAGTAGTATTAGACAGGGCCCGGGCAATCAGCCCCAGCATTTT.

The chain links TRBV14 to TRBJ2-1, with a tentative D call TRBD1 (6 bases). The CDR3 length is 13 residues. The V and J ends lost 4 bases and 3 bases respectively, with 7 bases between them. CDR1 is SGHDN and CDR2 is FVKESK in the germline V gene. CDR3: CASSRQDYNEQFF. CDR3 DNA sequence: TGTGCCAGCAGCCGACAGGACTACAATGAGCAGTTCTTC.

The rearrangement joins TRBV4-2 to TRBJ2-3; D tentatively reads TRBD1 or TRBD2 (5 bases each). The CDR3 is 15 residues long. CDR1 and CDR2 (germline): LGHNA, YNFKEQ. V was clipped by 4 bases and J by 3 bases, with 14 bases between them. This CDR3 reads CASSRGPASTDTQYF. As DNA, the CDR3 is TGTGCCAGCAGCCGGGGACCCGCCTCAACAGATACGCAGTATTTT.

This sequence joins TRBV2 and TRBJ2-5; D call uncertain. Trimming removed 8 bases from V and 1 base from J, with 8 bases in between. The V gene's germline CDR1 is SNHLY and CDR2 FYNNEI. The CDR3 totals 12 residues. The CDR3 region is CASGIAQETQYF. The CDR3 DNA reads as TGTGCCAGCGGTATAGCCCAAGAGACCCAGTACTTC.

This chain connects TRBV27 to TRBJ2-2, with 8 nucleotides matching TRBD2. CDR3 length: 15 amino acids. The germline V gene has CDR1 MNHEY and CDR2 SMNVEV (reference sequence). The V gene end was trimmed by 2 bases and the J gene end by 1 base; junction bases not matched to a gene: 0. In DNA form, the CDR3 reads TGTGCCAGCAGTTTAGCGGGAGGGAACACCGGGGAGCTGTTTTTT. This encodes CASSLAGGNTGELFF.

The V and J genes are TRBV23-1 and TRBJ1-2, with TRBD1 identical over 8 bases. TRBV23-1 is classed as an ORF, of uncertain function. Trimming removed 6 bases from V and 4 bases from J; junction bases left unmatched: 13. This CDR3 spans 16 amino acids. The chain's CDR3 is CASSPGYRGCSYGYTF. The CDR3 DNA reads TGCGCCAGCAGCCCCGGCTACAGGGGGTGCAGCTATGGCTACACCTTC.

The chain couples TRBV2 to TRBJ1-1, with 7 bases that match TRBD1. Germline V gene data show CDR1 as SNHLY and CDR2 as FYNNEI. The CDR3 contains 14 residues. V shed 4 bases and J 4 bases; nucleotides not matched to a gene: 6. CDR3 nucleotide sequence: TGTGCCAGCAGTGGAGACAGGGATGGCACTGAAGCTTTCTTT. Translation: CASSGDRDGTEAFF.

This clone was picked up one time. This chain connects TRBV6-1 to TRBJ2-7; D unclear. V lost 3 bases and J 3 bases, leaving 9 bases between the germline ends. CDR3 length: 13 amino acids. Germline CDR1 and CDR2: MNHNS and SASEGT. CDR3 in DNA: TGTGCCAGCAGTGAGCCGGAAGTCTACGAGCAGTACTTC. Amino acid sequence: CASSEPEVYEQYF.

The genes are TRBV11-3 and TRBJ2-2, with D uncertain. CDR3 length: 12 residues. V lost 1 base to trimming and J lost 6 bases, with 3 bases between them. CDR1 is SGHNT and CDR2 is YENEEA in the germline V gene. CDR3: CASSLAAGELFF. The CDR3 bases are TGTGCCAGCAGCTTAGCGGCCGGGGAGCTGTTTTTT.

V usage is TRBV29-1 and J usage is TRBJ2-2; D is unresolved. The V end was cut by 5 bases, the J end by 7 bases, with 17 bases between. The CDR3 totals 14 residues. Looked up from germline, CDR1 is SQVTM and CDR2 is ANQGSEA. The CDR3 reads CSVPAFTPGGELFF. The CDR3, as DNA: TGCAGCGTTCCCGCATTCACGCCGGGCGGGGAGCTGTTTTTT.

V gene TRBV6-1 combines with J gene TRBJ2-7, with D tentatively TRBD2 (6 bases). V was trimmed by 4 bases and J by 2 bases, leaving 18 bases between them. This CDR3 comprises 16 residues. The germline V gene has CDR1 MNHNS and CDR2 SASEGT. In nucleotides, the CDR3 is TGTGCCAGCAGTGGATCATGGGGGGAGGCGCCCTACGAGCAGTACTTC. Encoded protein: CASSGSWGEAPYEQYF.

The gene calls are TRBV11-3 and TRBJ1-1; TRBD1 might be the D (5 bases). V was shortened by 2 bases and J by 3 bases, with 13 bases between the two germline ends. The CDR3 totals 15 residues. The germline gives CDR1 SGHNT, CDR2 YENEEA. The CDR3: CASSLSPAGDTEAFF. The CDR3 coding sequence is TGTGCCAGCAGCTTATCCCCGGCGGGGGACACTGAAGCTTTCTTT.

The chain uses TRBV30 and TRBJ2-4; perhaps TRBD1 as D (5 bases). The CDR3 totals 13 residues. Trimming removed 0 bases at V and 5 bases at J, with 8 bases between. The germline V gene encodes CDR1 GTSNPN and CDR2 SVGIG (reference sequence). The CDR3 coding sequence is TGTGCCTGGAGTGTAGGGGTCCAAAACATTCAGTACTTC. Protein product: CAWSVGVQNIQYF.

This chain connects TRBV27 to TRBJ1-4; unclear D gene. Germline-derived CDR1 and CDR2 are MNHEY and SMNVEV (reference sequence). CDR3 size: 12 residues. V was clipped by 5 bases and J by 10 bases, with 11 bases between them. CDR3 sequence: CASSPPDGKLFF. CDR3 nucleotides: TGTGCCAGCAGTCCACCCGATGGAAAACTGTTTTTT.

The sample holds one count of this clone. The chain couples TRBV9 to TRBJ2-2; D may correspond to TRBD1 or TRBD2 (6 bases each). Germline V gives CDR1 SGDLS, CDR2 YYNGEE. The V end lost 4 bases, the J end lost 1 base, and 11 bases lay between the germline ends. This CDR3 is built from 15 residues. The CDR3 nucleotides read TGTGCCAGCAGCCGGGGGACAATGAACACCGGGGAGCTGTTTTTT. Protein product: CASSRGTMNTGELFF.

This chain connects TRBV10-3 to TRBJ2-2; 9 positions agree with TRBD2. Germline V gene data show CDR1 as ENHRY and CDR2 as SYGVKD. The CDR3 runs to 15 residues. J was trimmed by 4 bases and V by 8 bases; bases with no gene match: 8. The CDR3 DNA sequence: TGTGCCATCCAGCCGGGACTAGCAGGCACCGGGGAGCTGTTTTTT. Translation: CAIQPGLAGTGELFF.

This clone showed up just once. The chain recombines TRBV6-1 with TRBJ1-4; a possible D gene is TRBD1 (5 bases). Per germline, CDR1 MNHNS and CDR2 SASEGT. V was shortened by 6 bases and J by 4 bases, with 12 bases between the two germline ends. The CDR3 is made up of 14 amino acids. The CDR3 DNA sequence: TGTGCCAGCAGCGACCGGGGGGGTAATGAAAAACTGTTTTTT. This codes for CASSDRGGNEKLFF.

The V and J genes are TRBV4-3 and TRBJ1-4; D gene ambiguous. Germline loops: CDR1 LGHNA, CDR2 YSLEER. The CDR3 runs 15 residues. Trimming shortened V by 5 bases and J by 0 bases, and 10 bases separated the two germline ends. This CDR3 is CASSSLKATNEKLFF. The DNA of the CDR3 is TGCGCCAGCAGCTCCCTAAAGGCAACTAATGAAAAACTGTTTTTT.

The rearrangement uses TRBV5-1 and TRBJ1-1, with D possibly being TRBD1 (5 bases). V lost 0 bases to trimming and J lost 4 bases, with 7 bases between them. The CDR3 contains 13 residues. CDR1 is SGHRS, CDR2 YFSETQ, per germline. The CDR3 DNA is TGCGCCAGCAGCTTGGTAGGGGCCACTGAAGCTTTCTTT. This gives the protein CASSLVGATEAFF.